This TCR beta chain came from a study of CD8+ T cells in alopecia areata. In regard to this clone: What it recognizes is unknown.

Lesional scalp tissue (obtained by punch biopsy) and peripheral blood were collected from alopecia areata patients. CDR3 size: 14 residues. Germline CDR1 MNHEY, CDR2 SMNVEV (reference sequence). V shed 1 base and J shed 4 bases, with 10 bases lying between them. Study-level points and caveats: Normal scalp had lower clonality than lesional scalp, with alopecia totalis/universalis lesions showing this most strongly. Scalp data also include sequences from resident alphabeta T cells of normal skin.

As the sequencing template, cDNA was produced by extracting RNA and reverse transcribing it. TCRdb's table, derived via immunoSEQ multiplex PCR, lists solely in-frame clones and lacks some. The table shows hundreds of thousands of clones, with about two thirds occurring only once. The TCR originated in a human donor with alopecia areata. The chain has TRBV27 and TRBJ1-1; D is possibly TRBD1 (5 bases). The sequencing used CD4+ T cells sorted from blood, collected at week 0. The CDR3 protein is CASSLWGRGTEAFF. The DNA for the CDR3 is TGTGCCAGCAGTTTATGGGGCCGGGGCACTGAAGCTTTCTTT.